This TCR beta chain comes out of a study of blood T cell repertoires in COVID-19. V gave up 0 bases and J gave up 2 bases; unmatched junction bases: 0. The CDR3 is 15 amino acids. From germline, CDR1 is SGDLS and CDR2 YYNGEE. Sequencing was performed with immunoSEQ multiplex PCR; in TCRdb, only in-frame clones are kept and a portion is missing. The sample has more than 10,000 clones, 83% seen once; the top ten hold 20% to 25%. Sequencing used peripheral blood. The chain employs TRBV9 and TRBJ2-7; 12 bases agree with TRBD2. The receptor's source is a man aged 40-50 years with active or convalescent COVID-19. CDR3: CASSVGTSGTYEQYF. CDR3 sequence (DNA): TGTGCCAGCAGCGTAGGGACTAGCGGGACCTACGAGCAGTACTTC.